This entry lists 19 T cell receptor beta chains sequenced from one sample in a study of OX40 agonist ivuxolimab in advanced cancers. Sequencing was performed with immunoSEQ multiplex PCR; in TCRdb, only in-frame clones are kept and a portion is missing. The table lists tens of thousands of clones, roughly 88% of them singletons. The specimen comprised CD4+ or CD8+ T cells sorted from blood, sampled in a trial of the OX40 agonist ivuxolimab. The source is an adult with an advanced solid tumor such as melanoma, head and neck, liver or kidney cancer.

The rearrangement uses TRBV5-1 and TRBJ2-5, with 8 nucleotides matching TRBD1. Germline V gene sequence: CDR1 SGHRS, CDR2 YFSETQ. The CDR3 is 15 residues long. The junction had 10 bases not matched to a gene; V was cut back by 8 bases and J by 1 base. As DNA, the CDR3 is TGCGCCAGTCACATAAGACAGGGGAGCCAAGAGACCCAGTACTTC. Amino acid sequence: CASHIRQGSQETQYF. Full variable domain (outside the CDR3, taken from reference TRBV5-1 and TRBJ2-5): KAGVTQTPRYLIKTRGQQVTLSCSPISGHRSVSWYQQTPGQGLQFLFEYFSETQRNKGNFPGRFSGRQFSNSRSEMNVSTLELGDSALYLCASHIRQGSQETQYFGPGTRLLVL.

The chain uses TRBV10-3 and TRBJ2-1; 8 bases map to TRBD1. Unmatched junction bases numbered 5, after V lost 6 bases and J lost 7 bases. This CDR3 spans 13 amino acids. The germline gives CDR1 ENHRY, CDR2 SYGVKD. The CDR3 sequence: CAISPGGLNEQFF. The CDR3 DNA sequence: TGTGCCATCAGCCCAGGGGGCCTGAATGAGCAGTTCTTC.

A single count supports this clone. The gene calls are TRBV19 and TRBJ1-3; no clear D. The germline V gene has CDR1 LNHDA and CDR2 SQIVND (reference sequence). Trimming took off 5 bases at V and 1 base at J, with 6 bases between the two ends. The CDR3 has 13 amino acids. CDR3 in DNA: TGTGCCAGTAGTCCGGATTCTGGAAACACCATATATTTT. This encodes CASSPDSGNTIYF.

CDR3 coding DNA: TGTGCCAGCAGCCGGGACAGGGTACTTGGGGGCTACACCTTC. Residues: CASSRDRVLGGYTF. V and J are TRBV6-5 and TRBJ1-2; 9 nucleotides align to TRBD1. Trimming cost V 6 bases and J 8 bases; bases outside gene matches: 10. Germline CDR1 reads MNHEY; CDR2 reads SVGAGI. This CDR3 spans 14 amino acids.

The rearrangement links TRBV6-1 to TRBJ1-2; possible D gene TRBD1, 6 bases. V lost 6 bases to trimming and J lost 6 bases, with 8 bases between them. CDR3 length equals 11 residues. The germline V gene has CDR1 MNHNS and CDR2 SASEGT. DNA for the CDR3: TGTGCCAGCAGGAGGACAGATGGCTACACCTTC. This gives the protein CASRRTDGYTF.

The chain joins TRBV30 to TRBJ1-3; no firm D call. Trimming cost V 0 bases and J 9 bases, with 12 bases left between them. Per germline, CDR1 GTSNPN and CDR2 SVGIG (reference sequence). The CDR3 loop spans 13 amino acids. The CDR3 is CAWSVPAAGTIYF. The CDR3 coding sequence is TGTGCCTGGAGTGTACCGGCTGCCGGCACCATATATTTT.

J is TRBJ2-5 and V is TRBV18; 14 bases fit TRBD2. The CDR3 spans 18 residues. J gave up 4 bases and V 4 bases, and 11 bases lay outside the gene matches. Germline V gene data show CDR1 as KGHSH and CDR2 as LQKENI. CDR3 sequence: CASSHTGTSGSGGETQYF. CDR3 coding DNA: TGTGCCAGCTCACACACCGGGACTAGCGGGAGTGGTGGAGAGACCCAGTACTTC.

This sequence joins TRBV9 and TRBJ2-7; 13 bases are shared with TRBD2. The V and J ends lost 4 bases and 3 bases, in that order; junction bases with no gene match: 4. Per germline, CDR1 SGDLS and CDR2 YYNGEE. This CDR3 comprises 15 residues. The CDR3: CASSPRLAGGYEQYF. CDR3 in DNA: TGTGCCAGCAGCCCCCGACTAGCGGGAGGCTACGAGCAGTACTTC.

The rearrangement uses TRBV5-1 and TRBJ1-6; D is ambiguous. CDR1 SGHRS and CDR2 YFSETQ come from the germline V gene. This CDR3 spans 14 amino acids. The germline V and J ends were trimmed by 3 bases and 10 bases, with 14 bases remaining between them. The CDR3 bases are TGCGCCAGCAGCTATCTACTGGGAAACTCACCCCTCCACTTT. Translated: CASSYLLGNSPLHF.

The rearrangement links TRBV19 to TRBJ2-7; a weak D match, TRBD1 (5 bases). Trimming removed 6 bases from V and 0 bases from J, with 12 bases in between. This CDR3 spans 14 amino acids. Per the germline V gene, CDR1 is LNHDA and CDR2 is SQIVND (reference sequence). CDR3 residues: CASRPTRGSYEQYF. CDR3 coding DNA: TGTGCCAGTAGACCTACAAGGGGCTCCTACGAGCAGTACTTC.

Only one count was recorded for this clone. This CDR3 is CASRLQGASQPQHF. CDR3 bases: TGTGCCAGCAGGCTACAGGGGGCGAGCCAGCCCCAGCATTTT. The chain recombines TRBV27 with TRBJ1-5; 9 bases are shared with TRBD1. The CDR3 length is 14 residues. J was trimmed by 7 bases and V by 6 bases; bases with no gene match: 7. In germline, CDR1 is MNHEY, CDR2 SMNVEV (reference sequence).

The chain has TRBV6-1 and TRBJ2-5; TRBD1 matches 7 bases. V trimming: 7 bases; J trimming: 7 bases; junction bases outside the gene matches: 15. This CDR3 has 15 amino acids. Germline CDR1 and CDR2: MNHNS and SASEGT. The CDR3 DNA reads as TGTGCCAGCACCACCCGGACAGGTCCCGAAGGGACCCAGTACTTC. It translates to CASTTRTGPEGTQYF.

The chain couples TRBV5-1 to TRBJ2-1; D is perhaps TRBD2 (6 bases). Germline assignment: CDR1 SGHRS and CDR2 YFSETQ. V lost 1 base and J lost 4, with 12 bases in between. The CDR3 is made up of 15 amino acids. DNA for the CDR3: TGCGCCAGCAGCTTGTCGGGGACTGATTACAATGAGCAGTTCTTC. Translation: CASSLSGTDYNEQFF.

DNA for the CDR3: TGCGCCAGCAGCCCGAGGGGTTTTGATGGCTACACCTTC. It encodes CASSPRGFDGYTF. This chain joins TRBV5-1 and TRBJ1-2, with D possibly matching TRBD1 (5 bases). The germline V gene encodes CDR1 SGHRS and CDR2 YFSETQ. Trimming took off 4 bases at V and 6 bases at J, with 13 bases between the two ends. The CDR3 consists of 13 residues.

The V and J genes are TRBV5-4 and TRBJ2-1, with TRBD1 matching 7 bases. CDR3 length equals 14 residues. CDR1 is SGHNT, CDR2 YYREEE, per germline (reference sequence). The junction had 1 base not matched to a gene; V was cut back by 2 bases and J by 2 bases. The CDR3 region has the DNA TGTGCCAGCAGCTTCGACAGGGCCTACAATGAGCAGTTCTTC. Translating gives CASSFDRAYNEQFF.

The chain has TRBV5-1 and TRBJ2-7; TRBD2 aligns across 9 bases. The CDR3 totals 14 residues. The germline V gene has CDR1 SGHRS and CDR2 YFSETQ. Unmatched junction bases numbered 4, after V lost 4 bases and J lost 2 bases. The CDR3 is CASSQSGGPYEQYF. CDR3 coding DNA: TGCGCCAGCAGCCAAAGCGGGGGGCCCTACGAGCAGTACTTC.

The chain combines TRBV15 with TRBJ2-5; D gene uncertain. The V gene lost 1 base and the J gene lost 1 base, with 13 bases spanning the gap. The germline V gene encodes CDR1 LNHNV and CDR2 YYDKDF (reference sequence). The CDR3 consists of 16 residues. DNA for the CDR3: TGTGCCACCAGCAGAGGTCAAGCACAGAGCCAAGAGACCCAGTACTTC. Translated, it gives CATSRGQAQSQETQYF.

The chain combines TRBV4-1 with TRBJ1-2; D unresolved. V was clipped by 0 bases and J by 8 bases, with 16 bases between them. Germline CDR1 reads MGHRA; CDR2 reads YSYEKL. This CDR3 region has 15 residues. The CDR3 DNA is TGCGCCAGCAGCCAAGATAGGAAGAACACGGACGGCTACACCTTC. Its translation: CASSQDRKNTDGYTF.

V gene TRBV28 combines with J gene TRBJ1-4; no clear D gene. The CDR3 runs to 13 residues. Germline V gives CDR1 MDHEN, CDR2 SYDVKM. V was trimmed by 6 bases and J by 0 bases, leaving 5 bases between them. The CDR3: CASRRATNEKLFF. The CDR3 DNA sequence: TGTGCCAGCAGGAGGGCAACTAATGAAAAACTGTTTTTT.